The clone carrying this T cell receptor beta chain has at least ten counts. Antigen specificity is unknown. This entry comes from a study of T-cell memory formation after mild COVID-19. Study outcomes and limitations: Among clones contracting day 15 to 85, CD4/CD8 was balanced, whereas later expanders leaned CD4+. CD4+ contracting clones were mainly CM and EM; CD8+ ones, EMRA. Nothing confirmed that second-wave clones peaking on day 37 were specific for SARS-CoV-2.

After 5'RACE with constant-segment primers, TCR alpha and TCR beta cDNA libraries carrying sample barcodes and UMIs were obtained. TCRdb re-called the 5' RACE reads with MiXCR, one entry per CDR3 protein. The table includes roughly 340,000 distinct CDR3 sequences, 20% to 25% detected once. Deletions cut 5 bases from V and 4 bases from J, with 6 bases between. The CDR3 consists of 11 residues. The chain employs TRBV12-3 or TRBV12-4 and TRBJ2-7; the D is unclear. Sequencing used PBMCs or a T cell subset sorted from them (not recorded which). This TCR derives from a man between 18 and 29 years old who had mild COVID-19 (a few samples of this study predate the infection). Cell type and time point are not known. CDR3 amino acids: CASSRGYEQYV. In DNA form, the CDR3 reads TGTGCCAGCAGTCGCGGTTACGAGCAGTACGTC.